One sample yielded the 17 T cell receptor beta chains listed below, sequenced in a study of T cells in Graves' hyperthyroidism and ophthalmopathy. The source material, RNA transcripts, was used to amplify TCR beta CDR3 regions. First-round RT-PCR targeting the TCR CDR3 was performed with the HTBI primer set. TCRdb recomputed calls from the multiplex PCR reads with MiXCR, one row per CDR3 protein. The data contain more than 550,000 distinct CDR3 sequences, less than 45% of them singletons. The sequenced sample was peripheral blood or thyroid tissue (not recorded which). These TCRs come from an adult man with Graves' disease, either hyperthyroidism or ophthalmopathy (not recorded which).

The table lists this clonotype with many counts. The chain joins TRBV7-8 to TRBJ2-7; 10 nucleotides line up with TRBD2. V gave up 1 base and J gave up 5 bases; unmatched junction bases: 11. Germline lookup yields CDR1 SGHVS and CDR2 FQNEAQ. The CDR3 runs to 17 residues. Written as DNA, the CDR3 is TGTGCCAGCAGCTTAGGAGGCACTAGCGGGATAAGGGACGAGCAGTACTTC. This translates into CASSLGGTSGIRDEQYF.

This clonotype was observed a few times. J is TRBJ1-4 and V is TRBV29-1, with TRBD1 as a possible D gene (5 bases). This CDR3 has 13 amino acids. Germline assignment: CDR1 SQVTM and CDR2 ANQGSEA. The V end was cut by 4 bases, the J end by 5 bases, with 11 bases between. The CDR3 nucleotides read TGCAGCGTTGCAGGGTTTGGAAATGAAAAACTGTTTTTT. Protein: CSVAGFGNEKLFF.

The sample holds many counts of this clonotype. The rearrangement links TRBV24-1 to TRBJ2-2; a weak D match, TRBD2 (5 bases). The CDR3 loop spans 15 amino acids. V was shortened by 6 bases and J by 0 bases, with 10 bases between the two germline ends. CDR1 KGHDR and CDR2 SFDVKD come from the germline V gene. Here the CDR3 DNA reads TGTGCCACCAGTAGGGTCGGGGCGAACACCGGGGAGCTGTTTTTT. Translation: CATSRVGANTGELFF.

The chain combines TRBV15 with TRBJ1-2; 7 nucleotides agree with TRBD1. Trimming took 3 bases from V and 0 from J; bases not matched to a gene: 4. In germline, CDR1 is LNHNV, CDR2 YYDKDF (reference sequence). The CDR3 covers 15 residues. The CDR3 spells CATSSPGQTNYGYTF. The CDR3 DNA sequence: TGTGCCACCAGCAGTCCGGGACAGACTAACTATGGCTACACCTTC.

In this sample, this clonotype turned up once. The CDR3 DNA sequence: TGCAGTGGCGGGACAGAAACTTATGGCTACACCTTC. It yields the protein CSGGTETYGYTF. The chain combines TRBV29-1 with TRBJ1-2, with TRBD1 matching 7 bases. This CDR3 comprises 12 residues. Germline assignment: CDR1 SQVTM and CDR2 ANQGSEA.

This chain connects TRBV6-4 to TRBJ1-3; D is ambiguous. Looked up from germline, CDR1 is MRHNA and CDR2 is SNTAGT. The CDR3 consists of 14 residues. Trimming pared 8 bases from V and 0 bases from J, leaving 11 bases between. For the CDR3, the DNA is TGTGCCAGCCTAGGGATTCTCTCTGGAAACACCATATATTTT. Encoded protein: CASLGILSGNTIYF.

This clonotype was recorded a few times. The chain has TRBV20-1 and TRBJ1-2, with D perhaps TRBD1 (5 bases). Germline assignment: CDR1 DFQATT and CDR2 SNEGSKA (reference sequence). Trimming took 4 bases from V and 6 from J, leaving 15 bases between them. The CDR3 has 13 residues. The CDR3 DNA sequence: TGCAGTGCTACAAGAGATTTAGGGGATGGCTACACCTTC. Residues: CSATRDLGDGYTF.

This chain connects TRBV20-1 to TRBJ1-5; no firm D call. Deletions cut 5 bases from V and 4 bases from J, with 12 bases between. Germline CDR1 and CDR2: DFQATT and SNEGSKA (reference sequence). The CDR3 covers 13 residues. CDR3 loop: CSASRTKNQPQHF. CDR3 DNA: TGCAGTGCTTCCCGGACGAAAAATCAGCCCCAGCATTTT.

This clonotype was detected many times. The chain uses TRBV10-3 and TRBJ1-2; 8 nucleotides agree with TRBD1. The V and J ends lost 0 bases and 4 bases, in that order; junction bases with no gene match: 4. The CDR3 loop spans 15 amino acids. Looked up from germline, CDR1 is ENHRY and CDR2 is SYGVKD. CDR3: CAISESWTGTYGYTF. The DNA of the CDR3 is TGTGCCATCAGTGAGTCGTGGACAGGGACCTATGGCTACACCTTC.

About this clonotype: Just one base apart from a much larger clone, this may be a read error. V usage is TRBV28 and J usage is TRBJ1-2, with 10 bases that match TRBD1. Per the germline V gene, CDR1 is MDHEN and CDR2 is SYDVKM. The CDR3 consists of 13 residues. J lost 5 bases, V lost 7 bases, and 4 bases had no gene match. This chain's CDR3 is CASTEGQGYGYTF. In nucleotides, the CDR3 is TGTGCCAGCACCGAGGGACAGGGGTATGGCTACACCTTC.

This clonotype was seen ten or more times. The genes are TRBV10-3 and TRBJ1-5, with D possibly matching TRBD1 (5 bases). Germline-derived CDR1 and CDR2 are ENHRY and SYGVKD. The length of the CDR3 is 13 residues. Trimming stripped 10 bases from V and 6 bases from J, with 16 bases between. CDR3 region: CANRKGEGQPQHF. The CDR3, as DNA: TGTGCCAACAGGAAGGGAGAGGGTCAGCCCCAGCATTTT.

As DNA, the CDR3 is TGTGCCAGTAGTATCGATGGTAGGGACACTGAAGCTTTCTTT. Translated: CASSIDGRDTEAFF. The V call is TRBV7-9, the J call TRBJ1-1; D not certain. This CDR3 spans 14 amino acids. Trimming took off 9 bases at V and 3 bases at J, with 17 bases between the two ends. Germline assignment: CDR1 SEHNR and CDR2 FQNEAQ (reference sequence).

In this sample, this clonotype turned up a few times. The chain combines TRBV20-1 with TRBJ1-3; 7 nucleotides match TRBD1. Per the germline V gene, CDR1 is DFQATT and CDR2 is SNEGSKA (reference sequence). The CDR3 consists of 16 residues. The V segment lost 2 bases and the J segment 3 bases; nucleotides outside the gene matches: 10. CDR3 protein: CSARWTGKNFGNTIYF. DNA for the CDR3: TGCAGTGCTAGATGGACAGGAAAAAACTTTGGAAACACCATATATTTT.

The table lists this clonotype with many counts. This chain uses TRBV20-1 with TRBJ1-5; D remains unclear. Trimming removed 1 base at V and 6 bases at J, with 7 bases between. The CDR3 length is 12 residues. Germline V gene lookup returns CDR1 DFQATT and CDR2 SNEGSKA (reference sequence). The CDR3 reads CSARAVSQPQHF. For the CDR3, the DNA is TGCAGTGCTAGAGCCGTAAGTCAGCCCCAGCATTTT.

With respect to this clonotype: This may arise from a read error, as a much more abundant clone is one base away. The chain joins TRBV2 to TRBJ1-2; D is uncertain. Looked up from germline, CDR1 is SNHLY and CDR2 is FYNNEI. This CDR3 comprises 11 residues. CDR3 nucleotide sequence: TGTGCCAGCAGTGAAAGTTCGGACTACGCCTTC. Encoded protein: CASSESSDYAF.

The chain combines TRBV5-1 with TRBJ2-7; TRBD2 is a possible D gene (6 bases). Between the trimmed V and J ends, which lost 4 bases and 6 bases, there was a span of 20 bases. The CDR3 is 15 amino acids. The germline CDR1 and CDR2 sequences are SGHRS and YFSETQ. The CDR3 nucleotides read TGCGCCAGCAGCCCGGAACCAGGGAGGCGGGCCGAGCAGTACTTC. Protein sequence: CASSPEPGRRAEQYF.

This rearrangement joins TRBV20-1 to TRBJ2-7; 12 nucleotides line up with TRBD1. The CDR3 extends over 18 amino acids. After removal of 0 bases from V and 4 bases from J, the junction contained 13 bases not matched to a gene. The germline V gene has CDR1 DFQATT and CDR2 SNEGSKA (reference sequence). This CDR3 is CSARDRDRGPRTTYEQYF. CDR3 in DNA: TGCAGTGCTAGAGACCGGGACAGGGGGCCGCGCACCACGTACGAGCAGTACTTC.